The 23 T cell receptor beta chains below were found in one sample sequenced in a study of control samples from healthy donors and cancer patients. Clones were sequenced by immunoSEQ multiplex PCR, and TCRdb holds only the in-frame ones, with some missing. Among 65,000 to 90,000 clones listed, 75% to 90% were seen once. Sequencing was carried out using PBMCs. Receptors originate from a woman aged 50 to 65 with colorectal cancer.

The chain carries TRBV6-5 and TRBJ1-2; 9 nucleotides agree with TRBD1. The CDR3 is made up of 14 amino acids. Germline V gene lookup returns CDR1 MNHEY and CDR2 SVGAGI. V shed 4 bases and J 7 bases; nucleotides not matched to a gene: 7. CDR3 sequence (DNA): TGTGCCAGCAGTTGGACAGGGGCTCGAGTTGGCTACACCTTC. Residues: CASSWTGARVGYTF.

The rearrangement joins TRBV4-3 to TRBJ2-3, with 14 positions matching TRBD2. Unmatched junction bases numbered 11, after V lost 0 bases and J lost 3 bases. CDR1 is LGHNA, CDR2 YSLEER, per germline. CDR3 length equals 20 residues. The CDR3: CASSQDPRGLAGAKTDTQYF. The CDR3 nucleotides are TGCGCCAGCAGCCAAGATCCCAGGGGACTAGCGGGGGCAAAGACAGATACGCAGTATTTT.

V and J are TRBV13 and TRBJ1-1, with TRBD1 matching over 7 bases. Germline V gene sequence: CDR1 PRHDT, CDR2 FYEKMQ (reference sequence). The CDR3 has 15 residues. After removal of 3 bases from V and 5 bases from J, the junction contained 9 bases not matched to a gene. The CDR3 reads CASSFRETGHTEAFF. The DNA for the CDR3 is TGTGCCAGCAGCTTCCGTGAGACAGGGCATACTGAAGCTTTCTTT.

CDR3: CASSTGLPYNSPLHF. CDR3 bases: TGTGCCAGCAGCACCGGGTTGCCCTATAATTCACCCCTCCACTTT. The chain recombines TRBV7-9 with TRBJ1-6; D call uncertain. V was clipped by 5 bases and J by 2 bases, with 10 bases between them. Germline CDR1 and CDR2: SEHNR and FQNEAQ (reference sequence). The CDR3 sequence is 15 residues long.

CDR3: CASSLGGANEQFF. In DNA form, the CDR3 reads TGCGCCAGCAGCTTAGGGGGCGCGAATGAGCAGTTCTTC. The rearrangement joins TRBV5-1 to TRBJ2-1; 7 positions agree with TRBD1. J gave up 7 bases and V 2 bases, and 3 bases lay outside the gene matches. CDR1 is SGHRS, CDR2 YFSETQ, per germline. The CDR3 loop spans 13 amino acids.

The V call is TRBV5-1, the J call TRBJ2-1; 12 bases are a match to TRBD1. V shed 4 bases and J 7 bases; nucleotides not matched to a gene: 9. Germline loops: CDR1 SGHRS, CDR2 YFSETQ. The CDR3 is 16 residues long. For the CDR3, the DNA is TGCGCCAGCAGCCCACCCGGGACAGGGGGCCGGAATGAGCAGTTCTTC. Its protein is CASSPPGTGGRNEQFF.

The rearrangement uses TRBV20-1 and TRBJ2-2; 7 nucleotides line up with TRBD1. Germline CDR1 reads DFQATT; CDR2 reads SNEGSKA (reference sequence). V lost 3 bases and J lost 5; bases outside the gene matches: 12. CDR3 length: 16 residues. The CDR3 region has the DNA TGCAGTGCTAGTCCACACCCCGGGACAGCGACCGGGGAGCTGTTTTTT. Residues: CSASPHPGTATGELFF.

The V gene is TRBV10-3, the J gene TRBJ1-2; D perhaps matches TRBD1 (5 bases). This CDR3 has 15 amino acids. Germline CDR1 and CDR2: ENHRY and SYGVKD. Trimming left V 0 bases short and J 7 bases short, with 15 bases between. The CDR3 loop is CAISESRGGYSGYTF. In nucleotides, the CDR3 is TGTGCCATCAGTGAGTCGCGGGGGGGGTATAGTGGCTACACCTTC.

The CDR3 DNA reads TGTGCCAGCAGCGCCCCCCCGGGACTAGCGGGTACTAGCACAGATACGCAGTATTTT. Its translation is CASSAPPGLAGTSTDTQYF. This chain uses TRBV9 with TRBJ2-3, with 12 bases fitting TRBD2. J gave up 0 bases and V 3 bases, and 11 bases lay outside the gene matches. Germline lookup yields CDR1 SGDLS and CDR2 YYNGEE. This CDR3 is 19 amino acids long. The full variable domain, completed using reference TRBV9 and TRBJ2-3, is DSGVTQTPKHLITATGQRVTLRCSPRSGDLSVYWYQQSLDQGLQFLIQYYNGEERAKGNILERFSAQQFPDLHSELNLSSLELGDSALYFCASSAPPGLAGTSTDTQYFGPGTRLTVL.

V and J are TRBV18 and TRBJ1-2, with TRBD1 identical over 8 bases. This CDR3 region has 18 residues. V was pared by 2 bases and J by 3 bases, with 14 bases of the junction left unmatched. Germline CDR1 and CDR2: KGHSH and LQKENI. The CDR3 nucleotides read TGTGCCAGCTCACCAATCACAGGGGGTCAGGGGGCTGACTATGGCTACACCTTC. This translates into CASSPITGGQGADYGYTF. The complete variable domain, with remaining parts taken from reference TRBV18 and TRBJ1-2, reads NAGVMQNPRHLVRRRGQEARLRCSPMKGHSHVYWYRQLPEEGLKFMVYLQKENIIDESGMPKERFSAEFPKEGPSILRIQQVVRGDSAAYFCASSPITGGQGADYGYTFGSGTRLTVV.

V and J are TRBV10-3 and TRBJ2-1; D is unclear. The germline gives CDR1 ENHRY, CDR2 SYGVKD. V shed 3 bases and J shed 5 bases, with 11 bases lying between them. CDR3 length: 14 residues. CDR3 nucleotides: TGTGCCATCAGTGAAGGTCCCCCCAACAATGAGCAGTTCTTC. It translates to CAISEGPPNNEQFF.

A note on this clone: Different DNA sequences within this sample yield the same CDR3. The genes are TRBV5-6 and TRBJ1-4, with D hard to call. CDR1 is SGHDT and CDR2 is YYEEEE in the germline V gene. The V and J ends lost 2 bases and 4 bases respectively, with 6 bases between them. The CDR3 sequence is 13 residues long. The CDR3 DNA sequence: TGTGCCAGCAGCTTCTGGGGTAATGAAAAACTGTTTTTT. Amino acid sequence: CASSFWGNEKLFF.

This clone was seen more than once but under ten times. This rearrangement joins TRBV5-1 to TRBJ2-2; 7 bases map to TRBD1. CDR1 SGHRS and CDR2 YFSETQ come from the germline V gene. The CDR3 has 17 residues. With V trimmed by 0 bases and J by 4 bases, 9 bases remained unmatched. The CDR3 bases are TGCGCCAGCAGCTTGGCCCTCAGGACAGGTTCCACCGGGGAGCTGTTTTTT. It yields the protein CASSLALRTGSTGELFF.

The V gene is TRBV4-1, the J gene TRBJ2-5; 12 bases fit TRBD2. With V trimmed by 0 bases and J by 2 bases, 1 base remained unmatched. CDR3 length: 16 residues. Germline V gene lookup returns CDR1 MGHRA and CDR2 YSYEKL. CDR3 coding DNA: TGCGCCAGCAGCCAAGAACTAGCGGGGGGTCAAGAGACCCAGTACTTC. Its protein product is CASSQELAGGQETQYF.

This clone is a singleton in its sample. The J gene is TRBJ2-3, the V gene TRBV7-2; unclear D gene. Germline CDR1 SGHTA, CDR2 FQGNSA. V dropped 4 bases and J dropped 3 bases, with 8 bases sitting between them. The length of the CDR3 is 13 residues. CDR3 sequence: CASSSPLTDTQYF. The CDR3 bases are TGTGCCAGCAGCTCGCCCCTGACAGATACGCAGTATTTT.

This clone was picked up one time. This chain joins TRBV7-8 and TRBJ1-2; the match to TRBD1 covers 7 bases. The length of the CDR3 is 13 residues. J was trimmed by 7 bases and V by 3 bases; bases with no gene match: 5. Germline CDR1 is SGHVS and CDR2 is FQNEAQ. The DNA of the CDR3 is TGTGCCAGCAGCTTCACAGGGGAGGGTGGCTACACCTTC. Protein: CASSFTGEGGYTF.

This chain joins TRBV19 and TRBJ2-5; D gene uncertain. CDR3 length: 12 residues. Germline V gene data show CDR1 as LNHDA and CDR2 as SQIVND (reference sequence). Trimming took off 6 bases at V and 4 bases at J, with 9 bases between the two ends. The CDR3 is CASSLDLETQYF. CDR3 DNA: TGTGCCAGTAGCTTAGACCTAGAGACCCAGTACTTC.

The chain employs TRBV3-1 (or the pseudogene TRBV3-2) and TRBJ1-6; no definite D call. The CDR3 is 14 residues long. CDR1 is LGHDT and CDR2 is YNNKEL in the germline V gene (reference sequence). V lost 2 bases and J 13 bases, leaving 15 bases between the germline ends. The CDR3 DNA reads TGTGCCAGCAGCCAAAGCCCCTCAGAGTGGCCCCTCCACTTT. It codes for CASSQSPSEWPLHF.

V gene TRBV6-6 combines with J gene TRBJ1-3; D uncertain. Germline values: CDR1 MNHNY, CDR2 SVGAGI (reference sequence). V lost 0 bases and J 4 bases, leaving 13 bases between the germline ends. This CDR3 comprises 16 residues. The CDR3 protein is CASSYSAAERGNTIYF. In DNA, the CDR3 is TGTGCCAGCAGTTACTCCGCAGCTGAGAGAGGAAACACCATATATTTT.

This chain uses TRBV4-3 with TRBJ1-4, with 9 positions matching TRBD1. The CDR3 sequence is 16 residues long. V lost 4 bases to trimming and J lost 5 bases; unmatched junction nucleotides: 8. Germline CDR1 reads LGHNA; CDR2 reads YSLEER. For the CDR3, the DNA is TGCGCCAGCAGCCGTGGACAGGGGAGGCAAAATGAAAAACTGTTTTTT. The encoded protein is CASSRGQGRQNEKLFF.

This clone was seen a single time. The DNA of the CDR3 is TGTGCCAGCACCCCAGGCGGCGGGGGAGGAGAAGCTTTCTTT. Its translation: CASTPGGGGGEAFF. The chain is built from TRBV2 and TRBJ1-1, with a weak D call TRBD1 (5 bases). The V and J ends lost 7 bases and 8 bases respectively, with 20 bases between them. The CDR3 is 14 residues long. The V gene's germline CDR1 is SNHLY and CDR2 FYNNEI.

CDR3 sequence: CASSNRGNEETQYF. As DNA, the CDR3 is TGTGCCAGCAGCAACCGGGGAAACGAAGAGACCCAGTACTTC. The rearrangement joins TRBV13 to TRBJ2-5, with D tentatively TRBD2 (5 bases). The germline CDR1 and CDR2 sequences are PRHDT and FYEKMQ (reference sequence). CDR3 size: 14 residues. Between the trimmed V and J ends, which lost 5 bases and 3 bases, there was a span of 13 bases.

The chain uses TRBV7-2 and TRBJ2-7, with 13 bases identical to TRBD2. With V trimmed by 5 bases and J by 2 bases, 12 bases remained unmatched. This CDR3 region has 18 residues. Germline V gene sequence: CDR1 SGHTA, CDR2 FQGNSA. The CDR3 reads CASSPGVVGTSGAYEQYV. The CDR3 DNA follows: TGTGCCAGCAGCCCCGGGGTTGTCGGGACTAGCGGGGCCTACGAGCAGTACGTC.